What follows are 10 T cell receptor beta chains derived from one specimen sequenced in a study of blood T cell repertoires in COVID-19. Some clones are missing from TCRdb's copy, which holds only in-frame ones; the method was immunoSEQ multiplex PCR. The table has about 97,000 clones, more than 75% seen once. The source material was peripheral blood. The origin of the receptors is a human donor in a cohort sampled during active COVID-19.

CDR3 sequence (DNA): TGTGCCAGCAGGAGGGACAGCGCCTATAATTCACCCCTCCACTTT. Residues: CASRRDSAYNSPLHF. This chain joins TRBV6-4 and TRBJ1-6; 7 positions match TRBD1. J was trimmed by 2 bases and V by 6 bases; bases with no gene match: 4. The length of the CDR3 is 15 residues. The germline gives CDR1 MRHNA, CDR2 SNTAGT.

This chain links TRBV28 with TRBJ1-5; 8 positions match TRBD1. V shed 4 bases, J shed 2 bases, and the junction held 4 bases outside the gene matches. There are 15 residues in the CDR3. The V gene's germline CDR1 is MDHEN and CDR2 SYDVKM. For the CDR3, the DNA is TGTGCCAGCAGTTCAGGGACAGGCCGCAATCAGCCCCAGCATTTT. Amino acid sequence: CASSSGTGRNQPQHF. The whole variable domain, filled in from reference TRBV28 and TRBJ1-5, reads DVKVTQSSRYLVKRTGEKVFLECVQDMDHENMFWYRQDPGLGLRLIYFSYDVKMKEKGDIPEGYSVSREKKERFSLILESASTNQTSMYLCASSSGTGRNQPQHFGDGTRLSIL.

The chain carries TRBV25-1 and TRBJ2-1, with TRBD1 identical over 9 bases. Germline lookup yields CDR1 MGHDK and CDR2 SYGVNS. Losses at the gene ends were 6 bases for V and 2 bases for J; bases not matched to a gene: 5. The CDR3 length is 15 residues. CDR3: CASRHTGGPYNEQFF. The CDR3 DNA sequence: TGTGCCAGCAGGCATACAGGGGGCCCCTACAATGAGCAGTTCTTC.

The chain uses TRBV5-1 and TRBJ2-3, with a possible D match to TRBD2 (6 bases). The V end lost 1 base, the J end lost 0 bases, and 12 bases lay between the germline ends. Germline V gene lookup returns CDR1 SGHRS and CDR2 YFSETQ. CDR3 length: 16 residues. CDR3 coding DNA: TGCGCCAGCAGCTTGTCCCTAGCGTATAGCACAGATACGCAGTATTTT. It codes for CASSLSLAYSTDTQYF.

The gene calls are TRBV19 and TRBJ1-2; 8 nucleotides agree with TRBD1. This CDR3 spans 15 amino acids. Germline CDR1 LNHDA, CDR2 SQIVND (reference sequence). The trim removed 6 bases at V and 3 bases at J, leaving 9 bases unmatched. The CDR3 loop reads CASSRTGIRDYGYTF. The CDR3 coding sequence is TGTGCCAGTAGCCGGACAGGGATTCGTGACTATGGCTACACCTTC.

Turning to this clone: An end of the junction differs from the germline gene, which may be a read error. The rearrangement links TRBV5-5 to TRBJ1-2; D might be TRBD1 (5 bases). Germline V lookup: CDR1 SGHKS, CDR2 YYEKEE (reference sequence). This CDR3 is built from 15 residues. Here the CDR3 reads CASSLGAQVSYDYTF. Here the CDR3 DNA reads TGTGCCAGCAGCTTGGGGGCACAGGTTAGCTATGACTACACCTTC.

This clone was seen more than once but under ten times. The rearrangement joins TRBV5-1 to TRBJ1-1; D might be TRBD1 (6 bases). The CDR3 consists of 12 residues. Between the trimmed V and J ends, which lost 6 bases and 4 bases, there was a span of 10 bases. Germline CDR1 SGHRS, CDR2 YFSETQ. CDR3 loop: CASNRVPTEAFF. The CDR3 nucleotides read TGCGCCAGCAACAGGGTCCCCACTGAAGCTTTCTTT.

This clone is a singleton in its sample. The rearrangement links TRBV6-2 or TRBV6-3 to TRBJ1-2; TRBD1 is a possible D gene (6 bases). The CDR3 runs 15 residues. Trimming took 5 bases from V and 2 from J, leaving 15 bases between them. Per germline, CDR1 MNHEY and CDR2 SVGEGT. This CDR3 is CASSTRDTLNYGYTF. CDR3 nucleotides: TGTGCCAGCAGTACCCGGGACACTTTAAACTATGGCTACACCTTC.

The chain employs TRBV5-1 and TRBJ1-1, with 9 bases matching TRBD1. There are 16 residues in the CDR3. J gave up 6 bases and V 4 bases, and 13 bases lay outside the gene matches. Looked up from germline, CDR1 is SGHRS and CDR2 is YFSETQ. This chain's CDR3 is CASSLPPDRGFAEAFF. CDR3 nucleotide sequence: TGCGCCAGCAGCCTTCCCCCGGACAGGGGCTTCGCTGAAGCTTTCTTT.

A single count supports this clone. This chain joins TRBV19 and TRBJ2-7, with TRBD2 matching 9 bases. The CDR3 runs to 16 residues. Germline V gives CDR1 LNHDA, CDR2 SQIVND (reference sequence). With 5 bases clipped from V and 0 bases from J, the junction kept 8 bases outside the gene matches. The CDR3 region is CASSSGVAGVSYEQYF. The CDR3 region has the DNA TGTGCCAGTAGTTCTGGGGTAGCGGGAGTCTCCTACGAGCAGTACTTC.